Listed here are 18 T cell receptor beta chains from one sample, sequenced in a study of blood T cell repertoires in COVID-19. Clones were sequenced by immunoSEQ multiplex PCR, and TCRdb holds only the in-frame ones, with some missing. The sample yields roughly 220,000 clones, more than 80% seen once. Sequenced material: PBMCs or T cells enriched from blood (not recorded which). These receptors originate from a woman under 30 in a cohort exposed to, infected with or recovered from COVID-19 (not recorded which).

The J gene is TRBJ1-6, the V gene TRBV27, with a possible D match to TRBD1 (5 bases). This CDR3 contains 15 residues. Looked up from germline, CDR1 is MNHEY and CDR2 is SMNVEV (reference sequence). V shed 4 bases and J shed 5 bases, with 12 bases lying between them. CDR3 sequence reads: CASSWGGVDNSPLHF. CDR3 nucleotides: TGTGCCAGCAGTTGGGGCGGGGTGGATAATTCACCCCTCCACTTT.

This clone appeared once. The chain joins TRBV19 to TRBJ1-2, with D perhaps matching TRBD1 (5 bases). V lost 5 bases and J lost 1, with 20 bases in between. CDR1 is LNHDA and CDR2 is SQIVND in the germline V gene (reference sequence). The CDR3 is 17 amino acids. The CDR3 region is CASSVKSRGASNYGYTF. The CDR3 DNA reads as TGTGCCAGTAGTGTAAAATCTAGGGGCGCAAGTAACTATGGCTACACCTTC. Looking up the rest from reference TRBV19 and TRBJ1-2 gives the full variable domain: DGGITQSPKYLFRKEGQNVTLSCEQNLNHDAMYWYRQDPGQGLRLIYYSQIVNDFQKGDIAEGYSVSREKKESFPLTVTSAQKNPTAFYLCASSVKSRGASNYGYTFGSGTRLTVV.

This sequence joins TRBV6-5 and TRBJ1-2, with a tentative D call TRBD1 (5 bases). In germline, CDR1 is MNHEY, CDR2 SVGAGI. V was clipped by 5 bases and J by 3 bases, with 10 bases between them. The CDR3 extends over 13 amino acids. CDR3 loop: CASSIGGYYGYTF. Here the CDR3 DNA reads TGTGCCAGCAGTATCGGGGGGTACTATGGCTACACCTTC.

The chain couples TRBV5-1 to TRBJ2-1, with TRBD1 as a possible D gene (6 bases). Between the trimmed V and J ends, which lost 4 bases and 7 bases, there was a span of 15 bases. The germline V gene encodes CDR1 SGHRS and CDR2 YFSETQ. The CDR3 is made up of 14 amino acids. The DNA for the CDR3 is TGCGCCAGCAGCGCGACCGGGACACCTAATGAGCAGTTCTTC. Translation gives CASSATGTPNEQFF.

In DNA form, the CDR3 reads TGTGCCAGCAGCCAACCCTCGCCGGGACAGGGTGTGGAGACCCAGTACTTC. It translates to CASSQPSPGQGVETQYF. The chain joins TRBV3-1 (or the pseudogene TRBV3-2) to TRBJ2-5; TRBD1 aligns across 9 bases. V was pared by 2 bases and J by 5 bases, with 12 bases of the junction left unmatched. This CDR3 has 17 amino acids. Per the germline V gene, CDR1 is LGHDT and CDR2 is YNNKEL (reference sequence).

The rearrangement uses TRBV30 and TRBJ2-1, with D perhaps matching TRBD1 (7 bases). Between the trimmed V and J ends, which lost 3 bases and 9 bases, there was a span of 9 bases. Germline V gene sequence: CDR1 GTSNPN, CDR2 SVGIG (reference sequence). The CDR3 sequence is 11 residues long. Here the CDR3 DNA reads TGTGCCTGGAGGCAGGGGGGTGAGCAGTTCTTC. Amino acids: CAWRQGGEQFF.

V usage is TRBV6-1 and J usage is TRBJ2-4; 12 bases are shared with TRBD1. V lost 3 bases, J lost 4 bases, and 4 bases stayed unmatched. The germline gives CDR1 MNHNS, CDR2 SASEGT. The CDR3 contains 16 residues. CDR3 bases: TGTGCCAGCAGTGAGGGGACAGGGGGCTGGAAAAACATTCAGTACTTC. This gives the protein CASSEGTGGWKNIQYF.

The DNA for the CDR3 is TGTGCCAGCAGCCGATGGACAGGGGGGGGTGGCACTGAAGCTTTCTTT. Its translation is CASSRWTGGGGTEAFF. The chain uses TRBV5-5 and TRBJ1-1, with TRBD1 matching over 10 bases. V was pared by 4 bases and J by 4 bases, with 10 bases of the junction left unmatched. The V gene's germline CDR1 is SGHKS and CDR2 YYEKEE (reference sequence). This CDR3 contains 16 residues.

J is TRBJ1-4 and V is TRBV7-9, with unresolved D. The V end was cut by 1 base, the J end by 5 bases, with 8 bases between. This CDR3 spans 14 amino acids. CDR1 and CDR2 from the germline V gene are SEHNR and FQNEAQ (reference sequence). The CDR3 DNA is TGTGCCAGCAGCTTAGGGTTCGGGAATGAAAAACTGTTTTTT. Its protein product is CASSLGFGNEKLFF.

The chain couples TRBV11-1 to TRBJ1-2; D gene ambiguous. CDR3 length: 14 residues. The germline V gene encodes CDR1 SGHAT and CDR2 FQDESV (reference sequence). The V and J ends lost 3 bases and 2 bases respectively, with 10 bases between them. CDR3 loop: CASSFQEENYGYTF. CDR3 coding DNA: TGTGCCAGCAGCTTCCAGGAAGAGAACTATGGCTACACCTTC.

V and J are TRBV19 and TRBJ2-1; TRBD2 aligns across 9 bases. With 4 bases clipped from V and 3 bases from J, the junction kept 7 bases outside the gene matches. CDR3 length equals 16 residues. CDR1 LNHDA and CDR2 SQIVND come from the germline V gene (reference sequence). CDR3 DNA sequence: TGTGCCAGTAGTAGGCCTTCGCGGGGGGGCTACAATGAGCAGTTCTTC. This gives the protein CASSRPSRGGYNEQFF.

This clone was detected only once. This sequence joins TRBV2 and TRBJ1-2, with a weak D call TRBD1 (5 bases). The CDR3 runs to 14 residues. V was shortened by 4 bases and J by 6 bases, with 15 bases between the two germline ends. Germline CDR1 and CDR2: SNHLY and FYNNEI. The CDR3 sequence is CASSGSGQGNGYTF. The CDR3 nucleotides are TGTGCCAGCAGTGGTTCAGGACAAGGGAATGGCTACACCTTC.

The genes are TRBV5-5 and TRBJ1-1; a weak D match, TRBD1 (6 bases). CDR1 is SGHKS and CDR2 is YYEKEE in the germline V gene (reference sequence). The CDR3 consists of 15 residues. V dropped 2 bases and J dropped 0 bases, with 11 bases sitting between them. DNA of the CDR3: TGTGCCAGCAGCTTCCAGGGGTCCATGAACACTGAAGCTTTCTTT. Translated, it gives CASSFQGSMNTEAFF.

V gene TRBV28 combines with J gene TRBJ1-5; 7 bases agree with TRBD1. The CDR3 is made up of 15 amino acids. The germline V gene encodes CDR1 MDHEN and CDR2 SYDVKM. J lost 7 bases, V lost 6 bases, and 12 bases had no gene match. CDR3: CASSVQGGSGQPQHF. In DNA form, the CDR3 reads TGTGCCAGCAGCGTTCAAGGGGGCTCTGGCCAGCCCCAGCATTTT.

This chain uses TRBV6-1 with TRBJ2-7; perhaps TRBD2 as D (5 bases). The germline V and J ends were trimmed by 0 bases and 2 bases, with 11 bases remaining between them. Germline CDR1 reads MNHNS; CDR2 reads SASEGT. The CDR3 consists of 15 residues. CDR3 amino acids: CASSEAWRATYEQYF. The DNA for the CDR3 is TGTGCCAGCAGTGAAGCGTGGCGGGCGACCTACGAGCAGTACTTC.

This clone was counted only a few times. This chain uses TRBV7-8 with TRBJ1-5; 8 bases match TRBD1. The CDR3 totals 15 residues. V lost 4 bases, J lost 3 bases, and 5 bases stayed unmatched. The germline gives CDR1 SGHVS, CDR2 FQNEAQ. The CDR3 protein is CASSSGQGSNQPQHF. The CDR3 region has the DNA TGTGCCAGCAGCTCAGGACAGGGCTCCAATCAGCCCCAGCATTTT.

The chain uses TRBV7-8 and TRBJ1-3; tentative D call: TRBD1 (6 bases). Germline V gene sequence: CDR1 SGHVS, CDR2 FQNEAQ. Trimming took off 0 bases at V and 4 bases at J, with 16 bases between the two ends. The CDR3 has 17 residues. The CDR3 DNA reads as TGTGCCAGCAGCTTAGCGCTAACTGGCCAGGGGGGAAACACCATATATTTT. Translating it yields CASSLALTGQGGNTIYF.

The rearrangement links TRBV10-1 to TRBJ2-3, with TRBD2 identical over 9 bases. The germline V gene has CDR1 WNHNN and CDR2 SYGVQD (reference sequence). The CDR3 has 16 residues. V gave up 2 bases and J gave up 4 bases; unmatched junction bases: 7. The CDR3 coding sequence is TGCGCCAGCAGTGAGAGGCGGGGGGGAGGGGCAGATACGCAGTATTTT. Translation: CASSERRGGGADTQYF.